What follows are 8 T cell receptor beta chains derived from one specimen sequenced in a study of blood T cells in healthy people across ages (dated by TCRdb to between 2015 and 2017). The library was obtained by 5' RACE. Sequencing used an Illumina HiSeq 2500. A second PCR of roughly 7 to 12 cycles was run with a J-beta primer mix and a sample-barcoded 5' primer. TCRdb trimmed public reads at Q25 via fastp, called clones via MiXCR and kept in-frame beta chains. Under each unique CDR3 protein, matching rows form one entry showing the most common genes and DNA. Within this sample are 720,000 or so distinct CDR3 sequences, with 40% to 50% of them counted one time only. The ten largest account for 25% to 30% of the sample. Input material: blood. The receptors shown here come from a man at least 80 years old in good health.

The genes are TRBV7-2 and TRBJ2-3; no reliable D call. This CDR3 spans 13 amino acids. Germline V gene lookup returns CDR1 SGHTA and CDR2 FQGNSA. Between the trimmed V and J ends, which lost 4 bases and 6 bases, there was a span of 11 bases. CDR3 amino acids: CASSSRPRDTQYF. The CDR3 DNA follows: TGTGCCAGCAGCTCTCGTCCGAGGGATACGCAGTATTTT. The whole variable domain, remainder taken from reference TRBV7-2 and TRBJ2-3, is GAGVSQSPSNKVTEKGKDVELRCDPISGHTALYWYRQSLGQGLEFLIYFQGNSAPDKSGLPSDRFSAERTGGSVSTLTIQRTQQEDSAVYLCASSSRPRDTQYFGPGTRLTVL.

This clonotype was seen a few times. The V and J genes are TRBV15 and TRBJ2-6; TRBD1 might be the D (6 bases). Germline V lookup: CDR1 LNHNV, CDR2 YYDKDF (reference sequence). This CDR3 spans 15 amino acids. Deletions cut 2 bases from V and 4 bases from J, with 9 bases between. DNA of the CDR3: TGTGCCACCAGCAGATCAGGGGTGGGGGCCAACGTCCTGACTTTC. Its protein is CATSRSGVGANVLTF.

The chain couples TRBV20-1 to TRBJ2-7, with D maybe TRBD1 (6 bases). Trimming took off 2 bases at V and 0 bases at J, with 14 bases between the two ends. Germline assignment: CDR1 DFQATT and CDR2 SNEGSKA (reference sequence). This CDR3 is built from 15 residues. This CDR3 is CSARSAHRASYEQYF. DNA for the CDR3: TGCAGTGCTAGAAGTGCACACAGGGCCTCCTACGAGCAGTACTTC.

CDR3 bases: TGTGCCAGCAGCCAAGGGACTAGCGGGAGCAAGACCCAGTACTTC. This encodes CASSQGTSGSKTQYF. V usage is TRBV3-1 and J usage is TRBJ2-5; the match to TRBD2 covers 13 bases. Germline trimming cut 1 base from V and 6 bases from J; bases unmatched to any gene: 2. The CDR3 is 15 amino acids. Germline CDR1 LGHDT, CDR2 YNNKEL (reference sequence).

J is TRBJ2-1 and V is TRBV20-1; no firm D call. The CDR3 length is 12 residues. The germline gives CDR1 DFQATT, CDR2 SNEGSKA (reference sequence). The ends were cut back, 1 base at V and 8 bases at J, with 9 bases in the middle. CDR3 loop: CSARGVWDEQFF. The CDR3 DNA reads TGCAGTGCTAGAGGTGTTTGGGATGAGCAGTTCTTC.

This clonotype has only a few counts. The chain uses TRBV20-1 and TRBJ2-4, with TRBD1 matching over 7 bases. The end of the DNA fits TRBJ2-7 better, so the J call may be wrong. CDR1 is DFQATT and CDR2 is SNEGSKA in the germline V gene (reference sequence). The CDR3 is 13 amino acids. CDR3 protein: CSATDRKAYEQYF. Written as DNA, the CDR3 is TGCAGTGCCACGGACAGGAAAGCCTACGAGCAGTACTTC.

V is TRBV20-1 and J is TRBJ1-5; D is ambiguous. CDR3 length: 13 amino acids. Germline CDR1 reads DFQATT; CDR2 reads SNEGSKA (reference sequence). The V end lost 2 bases, the J end lost 3 bases, and 8 bases lay between the germline ends. DNA for the CDR3: TGCAGTGCTAGACAAGTAGTCAATCAGCCCCAGCATTTT. Translating it yields CSARQVVNQPQHF.

The chain joins TRBV3-1 to TRBJ2-2; 9 nucleotides line up with TRBD1. CDR1 is LGHDT and CDR2 is YNNKEL in the germline V gene (reference sequence). The CDR3 is 16 amino acids. Trimming at V came to 3 bases and at J to 2 bases, leaving 4 bases not matched to a gene. This CDR3 reads CASSHRGQGNTGELFF. The CDR3, as DNA: TGTGCCAGCAGCCATAGGGGACAGGGTAACACCGGGGAGCTGTTTTTT.